This T cell receptor (beta chain) was sequenced in a study of early T cells in non-severe SARS-CoV-2 infection (dated by TCRdb to 2020 to 2023). Background on the whole study: Because TCR sequencing relied on bulk RNA taken from unsorted whole blood, pairing of alpha and beta chains was not possible.

General findings and caveats noted by the study authors: VDJdb matching was skewed toward anti-spike CD8 responses and likely underestimated virus-specific expansions by missing private and CD4 specificities.

Taken from cysteine to phenylalanine, the CDR3 has 15 residues. Only the CDR3 region is kept as DNA, spanning 45 bases read in frame from base 1. At the junction V is shortened by 2 bases and J by 0 bases, with 7 bases in between. CDR1 and CDR2 are read off the germline V gene as SGHVS and FNYEAQ. The library was produced with 5' RACE. Sequencing was performed on a NextSeq 500. Unique molecular identifiers were attached to individual cDNA molecules in the TCR library protocol so that sequencing error and PCR bias could be corrected. Both TCR alpha and beta chains were sequenced, and tight co-correlation was observed between alpha and beta sequence abundances in each sample. As for the authors' bioinformatics: Decombinator V4 was used to annotate TCR sequences for V gene, J gene and CDR3. TCRs were defined as expanded if a significant change between any two time points was detected under a Poisson model with p below 0.0001. TCR abundances were normalised to the total number of TCRs sequenced per sample and were expressed as counts per million. TRAV1-2 paired with TRAJ12, TRAJ20 or TRAJ33 defined MAIT TCRs, while TRAV10 paired with TRAJ18 defined iNKT TCRs. A search of VDJdb, accessed on 1 November 2021, was run for TCRs annotated to CMV, EBV and SARS-CoV-2, with TCRs annotated for multiple antigens excluded. Starting from the raw public reads, TCRdb applied fastp trimming at Q25, assembled clones with MiXCR and retained in-frame beta chains. Rows are unified per CDR3 protein, each entry keeping the most common DNA and genes. TCRdb's processing, not the study's, gives the V and J calls here. In this sample the table shows some 16,000 distinct CDR3 sequences, 4% to 5.5% of which occur a single time. The ten largest clones take up about 6.3% of the sample.

This clonotype was counted at least ten times. The clone's antigen remains unknown. No much larger clonotype is one base removed from it; base qualities were not supplied. Set within a cohort of healthcare workers in London, UK, this nested case-control study involved weekly PCR testing of nasopharyngeal swabs along with blood sampling. Healthcare workers were recruited between 23 and 31 March 2020, during the week of the UK lockdown, and were followed weekly for up to roughly 15 weeks. Recombination joined TRBV7-6 with TRBJ2-2, with the D gene call left open. The material sequenced was whole blood. The receptor was isolated from an adult who was a healthcare worker with PCR-confirmed SARS-CoV-2 infection or an uninfected control (not recorded which). The CDR3 reads CASSLLGPNTGELFF. The nucleotide sequence reads TGTGCCAGCAGCTTATTGGGCCCGAACACCGGGGAGCTGTTTTTT.